The 17 T cell receptor beta chains presented below share a single source sample, sequenced in a study of cytomegalovirus exposure and HLA in healthy donors. 60 Vbeta and 13 Jbeta primers were used in PCR. Method: immunoSEQ multiplex PCR; TCRdb's copy keeps in-frame clones and lacks some. The data hold fewer than 100,000 clones, with 7.6% observed a single time. The specimen was PBMCs. The receptor source for this set is a man between 45 and 60 years old in good health and CMV-seronegative.

The chain recombines TRBV11-3 with TRBJ2-5, with 16 nucleotides matching TRBD2. CDR1 is SGHNT, CDR2 YENEEA, per germline. CDR3 length equals 16 residues. V shed 4 bases and J 7 bases; nucleotides not matched to a gene: 6. CDR3 sequence: CASSSGLAGGPVTQYF. CDR3 nucleotide sequence: TGTGCCAGCAGCTCGGGACTAGCGGGAGGGCCGGTGACCCAGTACTTC.

This chain links TRBV27 with TRBJ1-2; D call uncertain. Trimming left V 2 bases short and J 8 bases short, with 18 bases between. Germline V gives CDR1 MNHEY, CDR2 SMNVEV (reference sequence). CDR3 length: 15 amino acids. The CDR3 region has the DNA TGTGCCAGCAGTTTAATGGCGAGCTCTGAGGGCGGCTACACCTTC. Its protein product is CASSLMASSEGGYTF.

This clone appeared a few times. The chain is built from TRBV19 and TRBJ1-1, with D hard to call. The germline CDR1 and CDR2 sequences are LNHDA and SQIVND (reference sequence). Deletions cut 7 bases from V and 4 bases from J, with 19 bases between. This CDR3 region has 15 residues. CDR3 protein: CASKTGYWGFTEAFF. The CDR3 DNA sequence: TGTGCCAGTAAGACGGGATATTGGGGTTTCACTGAAGCTTTCTTT. Looking up the rest from reference TRBV19 and TRBJ1-1 gives the full variable domain: DGGITQSPKYLFRKEGQNVTLSCEQNLNHDAMYWYRQDPGQGLRLIYYSQIVNDFQKGDIAEGYSVSREKKESFPLTVTSAQKNPTAFYLCASKTGYWGFTEAFFGQGTRLTVV.

This clone has only a few counts. The chain uses TRBV6-5 and TRBJ1-2; D gene ambiguous. In germline, CDR1 is MNHEY, CDR2 SVGAGI. Trimming took 0 bases from V and 11 from J, leaving 16 bases between them. This CDR3 is 14 amino acids long. This CDR3 is CASSYSDLNIAYTF. The CDR3 DNA follows: TGTGCCAGCAGTTACTCCGACCTGAACATAGCTTACACCTTC.

V is TRBV5-1 and J is TRBJ2-1; TRBD2 might be the D (6 bases). Trimming took 0 bases from V and 4 from J, leaving 14 bases between them. In germline, CDR1 is SGHRS, CDR2 YFSETQ. The CDR3 sequence is 16 residues long. DNA for the CDR3: TGCGCCAGCAGCTTGGTTGGTGGGCGGGGTTACAATGAGCAGTTCTTC. This sequence encodes CASSLVGGRGYNEQFF.

This clone was recorded a few times. The genes are TRBV19 and TRBJ1-6; 8 bases align to TRBD1. Germline lookup yields CDR1 LNHDA and CDR2 SQIVND (reference sequence). V shed 4 bases, J shed 10 bases, and the junction held 15 bases outside the gene matches. The CDR3 sequence is 17 residues long. The CDR3 nucleotides read TGTGCCAGTAGTACACTTCAGGGGGCAGTCAAGACATCACCCCTCCACTTT. Protein sequence: CASSTLQGAVKTSPLHF. The whole variable domain, filled in from reference TRBV19 and TRBJ1-6, reads DGGITQSPKYLFRKEGQNVTLSCEQNLNHDAMYWYRQDPGQGLRLIYYSQIVNDFQKGDIAEGYSVSREKKESFPLTVTSAQKNPTAFYLCASSTLQGAVKTSPLHFGNGTRLTVT.

This rearrangement joins TRBV19 to TRBJ2-7; a weak D match, TRBD2 (6 bases). The germline V gene has CDR1 LNHDA and CDR2 SQIVND (reference sequence). The CDR3 totals 16 residues. Trimming left V 5 bases short and J 1 base short, with 18 bases between. The DNA of the CDR3 is TGTGCCAGTAGTCCTACCGGGACTCCGAGATCCTACGAGCAGTACTTC. Protein product: CASSPTGTPRSYEQYF.

The chain joins TRBV10-3 to TRBJ1-2; D is unresolved. The germline gives CDR1 ENHRY, CDR2 SYGVKD. CDR3 size: 14 residues. V was cut by 0 bases and J by 8 bases, with 13 bases left in between. DNA for the CDR3: TGTGCCATCAGTGAGTCGTACTCATCGCAAGGCTACACCTTC. Translating gives CAISESYSSQGYTF.

In its sample, this clone was seen a few times. The chain couples TRBV30 to TRBJ2-3, with 8 bases fitting TRBD2. There are 17 residues in the CDR3. The germline V gene has CDR1 GTSNPN and CDR2 SVGIG (reference sequence). Trimming at V came to 1 base and at J to 4 bases, leaving 13 bases not matched to a gene. The CDR3 nucleotides are TGTGCCTGGAGTGCACTTTGGACAGCGGGAGAGTCAGATACGCAGTATTTT. As protein: CAWSALWTAGESDTQYF.

This clone was found a few times. The J gene is TRBJ1-3, the V gene TRBV7-2, with unresolved D. From germline, CDR1 is SGHTA and CDR2 FQGNSA. The CDR3 loop spans 15 amino acids. The V end lost 2 bases, the J end lost 3 bases, and 11 bases lay between the germline ends. The CDR3 DNA follows: TGTGCCAGCAGCTTAACGTTAGCCGTTGGAAACACCATATATTTT. Translation gives CASSLTLAVGNTIYF.

There are a few counts of this clone. The rearrangement joins TRBV2 to TRBJ2-7, with 9 bases matching TRBD1. Looked up from germline, CDR1 is SNHLY and CDR2 is FYNNEI. The CDR3 covers 13 residues. V lost 5 bases to trimming and J lost 4 bases; unmatched junction nucleotides: 3. The CDR3 region is CASSHRGLYEQYF. The CDR3 DNA follows: TGTGCCAGCAGTCACAGGGGGCTGTACGAGCAGTACTTC.

V usage is TRBV7-2 and J usage is TRBJ2-3, with 8 bases identical to TRBD2. The CDR3 runs 16 residues. Germline V gives CDR1 SGHTA, CDR2 FQGNSA. V lost 1 base, J lost 5 bases, and 8 bases stayed unmatched. The CDR3 DNA follows: TGTGCCAGCAGCTTAGACGGCGGGAGGCGGGGAGATACGCAGTATTTT. Translation: CASSLDGGRRGDTQYF.

This clone has more than one count but fewer than ten. The chain joins TRBV19 to TRBJ1-1; unclear D gene. Trimming shortened V by 6 bases and J by 2 bases, and 7 bases separated the two germline ends. The CDR3 contains 12 residues. Germline loops: CDR1 LNHDA, CDR2 SQIVND (reference sequence). The CDR3 spells CASRTTNTEAFF. DNA for the CDR3: TGTGCCAGTAGGACGACTAACACTGAAGCTTTCTTT.

This clone has only a few counts. V gene TRBV6-1 combines with J gene TRBJ2-1, with TRBD1 as a possible D gene (6 bases). From germline, CDR1 is MNHNS and CDR2 SASEGT. Trimming cost V 2 bases and J 4 bases, with 15 bases left between them. The length of the CDR3 is 16 residues. The chain's CDR3 is CASSETGNGFYNEQFF. CDR3 bases: TGTGCCAGCAGTGAAACAGGGAATGGATTTTACAATGAGCAGTTCTTC.

This clone was seen a few times. V usage is TRBV9 and J usage is TRBJ2-7; D may be TRBD2 (6 bases). The CDR3 consists of 14 residues. Per germline, CDR1 SGDLS and CDR2 YYNGEE. Trimming stripped 1 base from V and 7 bases from J, with 15 bases between. The CDR3 spells CASSVRSGAGEQYF. The CDR3, as DNA: TGTGCCAGCAGCGTAAGGTCGGGAGCAGGGGAGCAGTACTTC.

This clone was observed a few times. The CDR3 DNA reads TGTGCCAGCAGCTTGTTTACAGCTCTTAATCAGCCCCAGCATTTT. Translating it yields CASSLFTALNQPQHF. The chain has TRBV5-6 and TRBJ1-5, with D unresolved. Germline V gene sequence: CDR1 SGHDT, CDR2 YYEEEE. The length of the CDR3 is 15 residues. V dropped 1 base and J dropped 4 bases, with 12 bases sitting between them.

This clone was detected only a few times. This chain joins TRBV28 and TRBJ2-3; 9 bases are a match to TRBD1. There are 15 residues in the CDR3. Unmatched junction bases numbered 12, after V lost 11 bases and J lost 3 bases. Per the germline V gene, CDR1 is MDHEN and CDR2 is SYDVKM. CDR3 sequence (DNA): TGTGCCGAGTCCCGGGACAGGGAAACTACAGATACGCAGTATTTT. Translation gives CAESRDRETTDTQYF.